The clone carrying this TCR beta chain was seen a handful of times. What it binds is not known. A much more abundant neighbour one base away suggests this may be a read error. One entry per CDR3 protein results from TCRdb running MiXCR on the reads. The sample comprises around 750,000 distinct CDR3 sequences, less than 35% of which are singletons, and under 15% rests with the top ten. This specimen comes from a study of T cell repertoires in cytomegalovirus infection. For the study at large: HLA-B-restricted CMV epitopes that are well studied were used alongside recently identified HLA-C-restricted ones. Evidence of both CMV infection and a matching HLA type came from public TCR beta signatures. The study's findings and limits: People with CMV and the relevant HLA were identified by cumulative public TCR beta family frequency. Dominant in the ex vivo response were TCR beta clonotypes restricted by HLA-C and specific for CMV.

Per germline, CDR1 SGHTA and CDR2 FQGNSA. CDR3 size: 17 residues. Sequencing used cultured CD8+ T cells from PBMCs, obtained from culture after CMV antigen stimulation. The clonotype comes from a human donor in good health (CMV status not recorded). Some clones in this sample may be carry-over from other donors' samples. V is TRBV7-2 and J is TRBJ2-1, with D tentatively TRBD2 (6 bases). CDR3 DNA: TGTGCCAGCAGTTATACCCTCGCCGGGACTCGATACAATGAGCGGTTCTTC. It translates to CASSYTLAGTRYNERFF. Together with reference TRBV7-2 and TRBJ2-1, the CDR3 gives the full variable domain: GAGVSQSPSNKVTEKGKDVELRCDPISGHTALYWYRQSLGQGLEFLIYFQGNSAPDKSGLPSDRFSAERTGGSVSTLTIQRTQQEDSAVYLCASSYTLAGTRYNERFFGPGTRLTVL.